These T cell receptor beta chains were read from a single sample in a study of vaccination and CD4 T cells after COVID-19. What these receptors recognize is not known. TCRdb redid the calling of the PCR reads with MiXCR, one entry per CDR3 protein. Of 15,000 to 20,000 distinct CDR3 sequences listed, about 40% are singletons. Sequenced: CD4+ T cells from blood, cultured in vitro. Receptors were obtained from a human donor who had recovered from COVID-19. The CDR3 runs from the conserved cysteine through the conserved F or W. Fields, in order: CDR3 protein, CDR3 DNA, D gene, V gene, J gene, clone size. A D gene is named only where the DNA matches it firmly. Expanded clones get a size class; other rows say once, few or many, or leave the size out.

CDR3 protein: CASRGLGGKGELFF
CDR3 DNA: TGTGCCAGCAGGGGACTAGGGGGGAAAGGGGAGCTGTTTTTT
D gene: TRBD2
V gene: TRBV6-1
J gene: TRBJ2-2
clone size: .

CDR3 protein: CATSRDMYNVPDTQYF
CDR3 DNA: TGTGCCACCAGCAGAGATATGTATAACGTTCCAGATACGCAGTATTTT
D gene: .
V gene: TRBV15
J gene: TRBJ2-3
clone size: few

CDR3 protein: CSVSRSSYNEQFF
CDR3 DNA: TGCAGTGTCAGCCGAAGCTCCTACAATGAGCAGTTCTTC
D gene: .
V gene: TRBV20-1
J gene: TRBJ2-1
clone size: .

CDR3 protein: CATQASGYTGELFF
CDR3 DNA: TGTGCCACCCAAGCTAGCGGCTACACCGGGGAGCTGTTTTTT
D gene: TRBD2
V gene: TRBV6-1
J gene: TRBJ2-2
clone size: .

CDR3 protein: CAINSASSSYNEQFF
CDR3 DNA: TGTGCCATCAACTCAGCGTCGAGCTCCTACAATGAGCAGTTCTTC
D gene: .
V gene: TRBV10-3
J gene: TRBJ2-1
clone size: .

CDR3 protein: CAISLAGGPHEQYF
CDR3 DNA: TGTGCCATCAGTCTAGCGGGAGGGCCCCACGAGCAGTACTTC
D gene: TRBD2
V gene: TRBV10-3
J gene: TRBJ2-7
clone size: few

CDR3 protein: CASSKLMVKTQYF
CDR3 DNA: TGTGCCAGCAGTAAATTAATGGTTAAGACCCAGTACTTC
D gene: .
V gene: TRBV28
J gene: TRBJ2-5
clone size: few

CDR3 protein: CASMVMGNTEAFF
CDR3 DNA: TGTGCCAGCATGGTGATGGGTAACACTGAAGCTTTCTTT
D gene: .
V gene: TRBV2
J gene: TRBJ1-1
clone size: few

CDR3 protein: CASSYSARTGADEQYF
CDR3 DNA: TGTGCCAGCAGTTACTCGGCCAGGACAGGGGCGGACGAGCAGTACTTC
D gene: TRBD1
V gene: TRBV6-2/TRBV6-3
J gene: TRBJ2-7
clone size: .

CDR3 protein: CASSRTGDGNSPLHF
CDR3 DNA: TGCGCCAGCAGCCGAACAGGGGACGGTAATTCACCCCTCCACTTT
D gene: TRBD1
V gene: TRBV4-1
J gene: TRBJ1-6
clone size: .

CDR3 protein: CASRRDATSNQPQHF
CDR3 DNA: TGTGCCAGCAGGAGAGACGCCACCAGCAATCAGCCCCAGCATTTT
D gene: .
V gene: TRBV28
J gene: TRBJ1-5
clone size: few

CDR3 protein: CASSLVRAGPYNEQFF
CDR3 DNA: TGTGCCAGCAGCTTGGTTCGGGCGGGACCCTACAATGAGCAGTTCTTC
D gene: .
V gene: TRBV11-1
J gene: TRBJ2-1
clone size: .

CDR3 protein: CASSYLGRGGAAYEQYF
CDR3 DNA: TGTGCCAGCAGTTATTTGGGGCGTGGAGGGGCCGCCTACGAGCAGTACTTC
D gene: .
V gene: TRBV6-5
J gene: TRBJ2-7
clone size: once

CDR3 protein: CASSEQGRGIQYF
CDR3 DNA: TGTGCCAGTAGTGAACAGGGGCGAGGCATTCAGTACTTC
D gene: TRBD1
V gene: TRBV19
J gene: TRBJ2-4
clone size: .

CDR3 protein: CSARKTRGTYEQYF
CDR3 DNA: TGCAGTGCTCGCAAAACCAGGGGAACCTACGAGCAGTACTTC
D gene: .
V gene: TRBV20-1
J gene: TRBJ2-7
clone size: few

CDR3 protein: CSARDRTSGRETQYF
CDR3 DNA: TGCAGTGCTAGAGATCGTACTAGCGGGAGAGAGACCCAGTACTTC
D gene: TRBD2
V gene: TRBV20-1
J gene: TRBJ2-5
clone size: few

CDR3 protein: CASSHPDSQETQYF
CDR3 DNA: TGTGCCAGCAGCCATCCCGACAGCCAAGAGACCCAGTACTTC
D gene: .
V gene: TRBV7-8
J gene: TRBJ2-5
clone size: .

CDR3 protein: CASSLEPAGFDGYTF
CDR3 DNA: TGTGCCAGCAGCTTAGAACCAGCCGGATTTGATGGCTACACCTTC
D gene: .
V gene: TRBV7-2
J gene: TRBJ1-2
clone size: few

CDR3 protein: CARRGGGDTQYF
CDR3 DNA: TGTGCCAGAAGGGGAGGTGGGGATACGCAGTATTTT
D gene: .
V gene: TRBV7-2
J gene: TRBJ2-3
clone size: once

CDR3 protein: CAWSKQGLGTQHF
CDR3 DNA: TGTGCCTGGAGTAAACAGGGACTAGGTACCCAGCATTTT
D gene: .
V gene: TRBV30
J gene: TRBJ1-5
clone size: few

CDR3 protein: CASSPHPARVQPQHF
CDR3 DNA: TGTGCCAGCAGTCCCCACCCGGCCAGGGTTCAGCCCCAGCATTTT
D gene: .
V gene: TRBV28
J gene: TRBJ1-5
clone size: .

CDR3 protein: CASSLFPLQPQHF
CDR3 DNA: TGTGCCAGCAGTTTATTCCCGTTGCAGCCCCAGCATTTT
D gene: .
V gene: TRBV27
J gene: TRBJ1-5
clone size: .

CDR3 protein: CATSNSQEPTNGYTF
CDR3 DNA: TGTGCCACCAGCAACTCTCAGGAGCCTACGAACGGCTACACCTTC
D gene: .
V gene: TRBV15
J gene: TRBJ1-2
clone size: few

CDR3 protein: CSANTASYEQYF
CDR3 DNA: TGCAGTGCTAACACAGCCTCCTACGAGCAGTACTTC
D gene: .
V gene: TRBV20-1
J gene: TRBJ2-7
clone size: .

CDR3 protein: CASRGTLNTEAFF
CDR3 DNA: TGTGCCAGCAGAGGGACCCTGAACACTGAAGCTTTCTTT
D gene: .
V gene: TRBV28
J gene: TRBJ1-1
clone size: few

CDR3 protein: CASSDLSGSDTQYF
CDR3 DNA: TGCGCCAGCAGTGACCTTAGCGGGTCAGATACGCAGTATTTT
D gene: TRBD2
V gene: TRBV10-2
J gene: TRBJ2-3
clone size: few

CDR3 protein: CATSDLGQSNTDTQYF
CDR3 DNA: TGTGCCACCAGTGACCTGGGACAGAGCAACACAGATACGCAGTATTTT
D gene: TRBD1
V gene: TRBV24-1
J gene: TRBJ2-3
clone size: few

CDR3 protein: CSARANSNTGELFF
CDR3 DNA: TGCAGTGCTAGAGCTAACAGCAACACCGGGGAGCTGTTTTTT
D gene: .
V gene: TRBV20-1
J gene: TRBJ2-2
clone size: .

CDR3 protein: CASSFPLRGTNTEAFF
CDR3 DNA: TGTGCCAGCAGTTTCCCACTCAGGGGGACCAACACTGAAGCTTTCTTT
D gene: TRBD1
V gene: TRBV28
J gene: TRBJ1-1
clone size: .

CDR3 protein: CASSLSGYTGELFF
CDR3 DNA: TGCGCCAGCAGCTTGTCGGGGTACACCGGGGAGCTGTTTTTT
D gene: .
V gene: TRBV5-1
J gene: TRBJ2-2
clone size: .

CDR3 protein: CSAPGQGEAQYF
CDR3 DNA: TGCAGTGCACCCGGACAGGGTGAGGCCCAGTACTTC
D gene: TRBD1
V gene: TRBV20-1
J gene: TRBJ2-5
clone size: few

CDR3 protein: CASSQTKETQYF
CDR3 DNA: TGTGCCAGCAGTCAGACAAAAGAGACCCAGTACTTC
D gene: .
V gene: TRBV12-3/TRBV12-4
J gene: TRBJ2-5
clone size: .

CDR3 protein: CASSGIGGITYEQYF
CDR3 DNA: TGTGCCAGCAGCGGGATTGGTGGCATTACCTACGAGCAGTACTTC
D gene: .
V gene: TRBV2
J gene: TRBJ2-7
clone size: .

CDR3 protein: CSAREGYEQYF
CDR3 DNA: TGCAGTGCTAGAGAGGGCTACGAGCAGTACTTC
D gene: .
V gene: TRBV20-1
J gene: TRBJ2-7
clone size: .

CDR3 protein: CASSGTLRMGTF
CDR3 DNA: TGTGCCAGCAGCGGGACACTCCGTATGGGCACCTTC
D gene: .
V gene: TRBV28
J gene: TRBJ1-2
clone size: few

CDR3 protein: CASGSGGQSGANVLTF
CDR3 DNA: TGTGCCAGTGGGTCAGGGGGTCAGTCTGGGGCCAACGTCCTGACTTTC
D gene: TRBD1
V gene: TRBV19
J gene: TRBJ2-6
clone size: .

CDR3 protein: CSAEVRDRGGNTIYF
CDR3 DNA: TGCAGTGCTGAAGTCCGGGACAGGGGTGGAAACACCATATATTTT
D gene: TRBD1
V gene: TRBV20-1
J gene: TRBJ1-3
clone size: .

CDR3 protein: CASSNSQGAPNTDTQYF
CDR3 DNA: TGTGCCAGCAGCAATTCCCAGGGGGCGCCTAACACAGATACGCAGTATTTT
D gene: .
V gene: TRBV21-1
J gene: TRBJ2-3
clone size: .

CDR3 protein: CSVENDRPNTEAFF
CDR3 DNA: TGCAGCGTTGAAAATGACAGACCGAACACTGAAGCTTTCTTT
D gene: .
V gene: TRBV29-1
J gene: TRBJ1-1
clone size: .

CDR3 protein: CASSLGLSNTEAFF
CDR3 DNA: TGCGCCAGCAGCTTGGGACTTTCGAACACTGAAGCTTTCTTT
D gene: .
V gene: TRBV5-1
J gene: TRBJ1-1
clone size: few

CDR3 protein: CASSLLGQGYSPLHF
CDR3 DNA: TGTGCCAGCAGTTTATTGGGACAGGGGTATTCACCCCTCCACTTT
D gene: TRBD1
V gene: TRBV12-3/TRBV12-4
J gene: TRBJ1-6
clone size: few

CDR3 protein: CASSKLGPSTDTQYF
CDR3 DNA: TGTGCCAGTAGTAAACTAGGGCCGAGCACAGATACGCAGTATTTT
D gene: .
V gene: TRBV19
J gene: TRBJ2-3
clone size: few

CDR3 protein: CASSKTSYNEQFF
CDR3 DNA: TGTGCCAGCAGCAAGACTAGCTACAATGAGCAGTTCTTC
D gene: .
V gene: TRBV6-2/TRBV6-3
J gene: TRBJ2-1
clone size: few

CDR3 protein: CASSLGQGYGYTF
CDR3 DNA: TGTGCCAGCAGCTTAGGACAGGGGTATGGCTACACCTTC
D gene: TRBD1
V gene: TRBV7-3
J gene: TRBJ1-2
clone size: .

CDR3 protein: CASSFWNSYAYEQYF
CDR3 DNA: TGTGCCAGCAGTTTCTGGAACAGTTATGCCTACGAGCAGTACTTC
D gene: .
V gene: TRBV28
J gene: TRBJ2-7
clone size: few

CDR3 protein: CASSAQTGKHYEQYF
CDR3 DNA: TGTGCCAGCAGCGCCCAGACAGGGAAACACTACGAGCAGTACTTC
D gene: .
V gene: TRBV21-1
J gene: TRBJ2-7
clone size: few

CDR3 protein: CAISHSQPSGKKLFF
CDR3 DNA: TGTGCCATCTCACACTCTCAGCCGTCGGGGAAAAAACTGTTTTTT
D gene: .
V gene: TRBV28
J gene: TRBJ1-4
clone size: once

CDR3 protein: CSAREGDRGGF
CDR3 DNA: TGCAGTGCTAGAGAGGGGGACAGGGGAGGTTTT
D gene: TRBD1
V gene: TRBV20-1
J gene: TRBJ1-4
clone size: few

CDR3 protein: CASSDDPYNSPLHF
CDR3 DNA: TGTGCCAGCAGTGACGACCCCTATAATTCACCCCTCCACTTT
D gene: .
V gene: TRBV2
J gene: TRBJ1-6
clone size: .

CDR3 protein: CASSSGTGTYNEQFF
CDR3 DNA: TGTGCCAGCAGTTCCGGGACAGGGACCTACAATGAGCAGTTCTTC
D gene: TRBD1
V gene: TRBV28
J gene: TRBJ2-1
clone size: .

CDR3 protein: CASRFDGSNYGYTF
CDR3 DNA: TGTGCCAGCAGATTCGACGGTTCTAACTATGGCTACACCTTC
D gene: .
V gene: TRBV6-1
J gene: TRBJ1-2
clone size: few

CDR3 protein: CASSQVAGNTEAFF
CDR3 DNA: TGCGCCAGCAGCCAAGTCGCCGGGAACACTGAAGCTTTCTTT
D gene: .
V gene: TRBV4-3
J gene: TRBJ1-1
clone size: .

CDR3 protein: CSVEGGLGTDTQYF
CDR3 DNA: TGCAGCGTTGAAGGGGGCTTGGGCACAGATACGCAGTATTTT
D gene: .
V gene: TRBV29-1
J gene: TRBJ2-3
clone size: .

CDR3 protein: CSARDLAGGNTGELFF
CDR3 DNA: TGCAGTGCTAGAGATCTGGCGGGAGGGAACACCGGGGAGCTGTTTTTT
D gene: TRBD2
V gene: TRBV20-1
J gene: TRBJ2-2
clone size: medium-sized

CDR3 protein: CSVAGGVRAEETQYF
CDR3 DNA: TGCAGCGTTGCCGGAGGGGTACGGGCGGAAGAGACCCAGTACTTC
D gene: .
V gene: TRBV29-1
J gene: TRBJ2-5
clone size: .

CDR3 protein: CASSFDIETQYF
CDR3 DNA: TGTGCCAGCAGCTTTGATATAGAGACCCAGTACTTC
D gene: .
V gene: TRBV5-5
J gene: TRBJ2-5
clone size: few

CDR3 protein: CASSPRSGSSYNEQFF
CDR3 DNA: TGTGCCAGCAGCCCTCGAAGCGGAAGCTCCTACAATGAGCAGTTCTTC
D gene: .
V gene: TRBV7-3
J gene: TRBJ2-1
clone size: .